This T cell receptor beta chain originates from a study of T-cell memory formation after mild COVID-19. Study-wide background: Most TCR clusters belonged to a single donor.

A 5'RACE reaction primed in the constant segment made cDNA libraries of TCR alpha and TCR beta, and these carried sample barcodes and UMIs. One entry per CDR3 protein results from TCRdb running MiXCR on the 5' RACE reads. The table lists 150,000 to 200,000 distinct CDR3 sequences, approximately 14% of them singletons, with 13% to 15% in the top ten. This clonotype was observed a few times. The sample was PBMCs or a T cell subset sorted from them (not recorded which). This clonotype was obtained from an adult woman who had mild COVID-19 (a few samples of this study predate the infection). Cell type and time point are not known.

The CDR3 bases are TGTGCCACCAGCAGAGATCGGGCAGGAGATTACAATGAGCAGTTCTTC. Translation: CATSRDRAGDYNEQFF. The rearrangement uses TRBV15 and TRBJ2-1; the D is unclear. This CDR3 spans 16 amino acids. Trimming pared 0 bases from V and 4 bases from J, leaving 13 bases between. Per germline, CDR1 LNHNV and CDR2 YYDKDF (reference sequence). Combining the CDR3 with reference TRBV15 and TRBJ2-1 gives the whole variable domain DAMVIQNPRYQVTQFGKPVTLSCSQTLNHNVMYWYQQKSSQAPKLLFHYYDKDFNNEADTPDNFQSRRPNTSFCFLDIRSPGLGDTAMYLCATSRDRAGDYNEQFFGPGTRLTVL.